The 22 T cell receptor beta chains given below trace back to one sample, sequenced in a study of blood T cell repertoires in COVID-19. Clones were read by immunoSEQ multiplex PCR, and TCRdb kept only the in-frame ones, dropping some. The sample contains roughly 130,000 clones, 84% of which appear only once. The sequencing input was peripheral blood. All receptors derive from a young man with COVID-19, enrolled during active disease.

This rearrangement joins TRBV28 to TRBJ2-1, with D possibly TRBD2 on 6 matching bases. V was clipped by 1 base and J by 5 bases, with 9 bases between them. The CDR3 has 14 residues. Germline V lookup: CDR1 MDHEN, CDR2 SYDVKM. The CDR3 region is CASSLFAGNNEQFF. In DNA form, the CDR3 reads TGTGCCAGCAGTTTATTTGCGGGAAACAATGAGCAGTTCTTC.

This clone appeared a single time. V gene TRBV5-6 combines with J gene TRBJ2-3; D perhaps matches TRBD2 (6 bases). Looked up from germline, CDR1 is SGHDT and CDR2 is YYEEEE. V lost 4 bases and J 0 bases, leaving 15 bases between the germline ends. There are 16 residues in the CDR3. The CDR3 region has the DNA TGTGCCAGCAGCGGCTTCGGGAGCCGTAGCACAGATACGCAGTATTTT. Its protein product is CASSGFGSRSTDTQYF.

This chain joins TRBV28 and TRBJ2-7; possible D gene TRBD2, 6 bases. The CDR3 consists of 13 residues. Germline assignment: CDR1 MDHEN and CDR2 SYDVKM. V was cut by 10 bases and J by 2 bases, with 15 bases left in between. The CDR3 DNA reads as TGTGCCACGCTAAGGACTAACCCCTACGAGCAGTACTTC. Protein: CATLRTNPYEQYF.

The rearrangement uses TRBV12-3 or TRBV12-4 and TRBJ1-5; D is unclear. V dropped 5 bases and J dropped 15 bases, with 14 bases sitting between them. There are 11 residues in the CDR3. CDR3 sequence (DNA): TGTGCCAGCAGTCTCGATGTCGGTGTGCATTTT. The encoded protein is CASSLDVGVHF.

This rearrangement joins TRBV14 to TRBJ1-2, with 7 bases aligning to TRBD1. CDR1 and CDR2 (germline): SGHDN, FVKESK. V lost 2 bases to trimming and J lost 8 bases; unmatched junction nucleotides: 11. This CDR3 has 15 amino acids. This chain's CDR3 is CASSQQPGTEGGYTF. In nucleotides, the CDR3 is TGTGCCAGCAGCCAACAGCCTGGGACAGAGGGGGGCTACACCTTC.

This chain links TRBV7-2 with TRBJ2-7, with a weak D call TRBD1 (5 bases). The CDR3 contains 14 residues. The V end lost 7 bases, the J end lost 5 bases, and 18 bases lay between the germline ends. The germline gives CDR1 SGHTA, CDR2 FQGNSA. The CDR3 nucleotides are TGTGCCAGCACCTGGGCAGGGTTAGGCGACGAGCAGTACTTC. Residues: CASTWAGLGDEQYF.

V gene TRBV5-1 combines with J gene TRBJ2-3, with D unresolved. Trimming removed 0 bases at V and 1 base at J, with 3 bases between. The CDR3 is made up of 13 amino acids. CDR1 and CDR2 from the germline V gene are SGHRS and YFSETQ. The CDR3 coding sequence is TGCGCCAGCAGCTTGGCGGGCACAGATACGCAGTATTTT. Amino acids: CASSLAGTDTQYF.

The chain links TRBV5-6 to TRBJ2-5, with TRBD2 matching over 7 bases. This CDR3 is built from 19 residues. V lost 1 base, J lost 5 bases, and 20 bases stayed unmatched. Germline CDR1 reads SGHDT; CDR2 reads YYEEEE. In DNA form, the CDR3 reads TGTGCCAGCAGCTTGTTCTTCCAGTACCCGACTAGCCCGAGGGAGACCCAGTACTTC. Its protein is CASSLFFQYPTSPRETQYF. The full variable domain, its missing parts supplied by reference TRBV5-6 and TRBJ2-5, is DAGVTQSPTHLIKTRGQQVTLRCSPKSGHDTVSWYQQALGQGPQFIFQYYEEEERQRGNFPDRFSGHQFPNYSSELNVNALLLGDSALYLCASSLFFQYPTSPRETQYFGPGTRLLVL.

This clone was observed a handful of times. The chain joins TRBV28 to TRBJ2-4; 8 bases are shared with TRBD1. The CDR3 totals 13 residues. The germline gives CDR1 MDHEN, CDR2 SYDVKM. The V and J ends lost 6 bases and 5 bases, in that order; junction bases with no gene match: 3. The CDR3 loop reads CASRRTGQNIQYF. In nucleotides, the CDR3 is TGTGCCAGCAGGCGGACAGGGCAAAACATTCAGTACTTC.

The genes are TRBV25-1 and TRBJ2-7; D not certain. Germline CDR1 MGHDK, CDR2 SYGVNS. V lost 1 base and J lost 3, with 10 bases in between. The CDR3 is 14 amino acids. The CDR3 nucleotides are TGTGCCAGCAGTGAATCGTCGCGAGTCTACGAGCAGTACTTC. Amino acid sequence: CASSESSRVYEQYF.

The chain employs TRBV28 and TRBJ2-7; D perhaps matches TRBD1 (5 bases). Germline loops: CDR1 MDHEN, CDR2 SYDVKM. CDR3 length: 12 residues. The V gene lost 5 bases and the J gene lost 5 bases, with 10 bases spanning the gap. The CDR3 here is CASSPPGNEQYF. The CDR3 region has the DNA TGTGCCAGCAGTCCGCCAGGGAACGAGCAGTACTTC.

The V gene is TRBV18, the J gene TRBJ1-2, with TRBD1 matching over 8 bases. V was pared by 3 bases and J by 3 bases, with 9 bases of the junction left unmatched. The CDR3 has 16 residues. Per the germline V gene, CDR1 is KGHSH and CDR2 is LQKENI. The CDR3 DNA is TGTGCCAGCTCACCCACGACAGGGGAGGTCGACTATGGCTACACCTTC. Translating gives CASSPTTGEVDYGYTF.

A single count supports this clone. This rearrangement joins TRBV9 to TRBJ1-2; 8 bases are a match to TRBD1. This CDR3 region has 15 residues. CDR1 and CDR2 from the germline V gene are SGDLS and YYNGEE. V was pared by 1 base and J by 8 bases, with 10 bases of the junction left unmatched. The CDR3 sequence is CASSVRADHRGGYTF. DNA for the CDR3: TGTGCCAGCAGCGTAAGGGCCGATCACAGGGGGGGCTACACCTTC.

The chain links TRBV18 to TRBJ2-1, with 12 bases fitting TRBD2. The germline CDR1 and CDR2 sequences are KGHSH and LQKENI. The V gene end was trimmed by 3 bases and the J gene end by 9 bases; junction bases not matched to a gene: 9. The length of the CDR3 is 16 residues. The CDR3 sequence: CASSPPTSGRSVEQFF. The CDR3 coding sequence is TGTGCCAGCTCACCCCCGACTAGCGGGAGAAGCGTTGAGCAGTTCTTC.

This chain joins TRBV11-2 and TRBJ2-7, with TRBD2 matching 10 bases. The CDR3 has 15 residues. Germline V CDR1 and CDR2: SGHAT, FQNNGV. The V gene end was trimmed by 8 bases and the J gene end by 4 bases; junction bases not matched to a gene: 11. The CDR3 reads CASLGLGLAAYEQYF. The CDR3 DNA follows: TGTGCCAGCCTGGGGCTCGGACTAGCGGCGTACGAGCAGTACTTC.

The table lists this clone with a count of one. The germline gene is not matched at one end of the junction; a read error may be the cause. The same CDR3 arises from other DNA sequences in this sample as well. The chain joins TRBV19 to TRBJ2-3; TRBD2 agrees at 9 bases. CDR1 is LNHDA and CDR2 is SQIVND in the germline V gene (reference sequence). The CDR3 length is 14 residues. CDR3 nucleotide sequence: TGTGCCAGCAGTAGCGGGAGTAGCACAGATACGCAGTATTTT. Translation gives CASSSGSSTDTQYF.

The chain employs TRBV5-6 and TRBJ1-3; D uncertain. The CDR3 sequence is 14 residues long. Germline V gene lookup returns CDR1 SGHDT and CDR2 YYEEEE. Trimming shortened V by 1 base and J by 0 bases, and 5 bases separated the two germline ends. DNA for the CDR3: TGTGCCAGCAGCTTGCGGAGCTCTGGAAACACCATATATTTT. Its protein product is CASSLRSSGNTIYF.

The table lists this clone with a count of one. V usage is TRBV10-1 and J usage is TRBJ2-7, with no clear D. Germline V gene lookup returns CDR1 WNHNN and CDR2 SYGVQD (reference sequence). The V end lost 3 bases, the J end lost 2 bases, and 11 bases lay between the germline ends. This CDR3 is built from 14 residues. The DNA for the CDR3 is TGCGCCAGCAGTGACGCGTTCCCCCCCTACGAGCAGTACTTC. It encodes CASSDAFPPYEQYF.

The chain employs TRBV12-5 and TRBJ2-1; maybe TRBD2 (7 bases). Germline assignment: CDR1 LGHNT and CDR2 FRNRAP. The CDR3 covers 16 residues. Trimming removed 4 bases at V and 4 bases at J, with 17 bases between. The CDR3 region is CASGSARGATYNEQFF. CDR3 DNA sequence: TGTGCTAGTGGTTCCGCCCGGGGGGCAACTTACAATGAGCAGTTCTTC.

This clone has only a few counts. The rearrangement links TRBV5-1 to TRBJ1-1; 7 nucleotides line up with TRBD1. The ends lost 1 base at V and 5 bases at J; junction bases unmatched: 5. Germline CDR1 SGHRS, CDR2 YFSETQ. This CDR3 region has 14 residues. DNA of the CDR3: TGCGCCAGCAGCTTGAACAGGGGTGGGACTGAAGCTTTCTTT. It codes for CASSLNRGGTEAFF.

The rearrangement uses TRBV4-1 and TRBJ2-2; D ambiguous. The CDR3 length is 16 residues. The V gene lost 1 base and the J gene lost 0 bases, with 9 bases spanning the gap. The germline gives CDR1 MGHRA, CDR2 YSYEKL. This CDR3 reads CASSQAEVPNTGELFF. The CDR3 DNA is TGCGCCAGCAGCCAAGCAGAAGTCCCGAACACCGGGGAGCTGTTTTTT.

This clone was recorded a few times. V gene TRBV10-2 combines with J gene TRBJ1-6; the D gene is possibly TRBD1 (5 bases). Per germline, CDR1 WSHSY and CDR2 SAAADI. V lost 7 bases and J 7 bases, leaving 14 bases between the germline ends. This CDR3 has 14 residues. Written as DNA, the CDR3 is TGCGCCAGCATGAATGGGCAGGGAAATTCACCCCTCCACTTT. It translates to CASMNGQGNSPLHF.